These 9 T cell receptor beta chains originate from one sample sequenced in a study of siplizumab effects on memory and regulatory T cells. The method was immunoSEQ multiplex PCR; TCRdb's version includes in-frame clones alone and lacks a portion of them. The sample consists of tens of thousands of clones, 80% to 95% of them appearing once. Sequencing was carried out using CD8+ T cells sorted from blood. All receptors come from a human donor in good health.

V usage is TRBV29-1 and J usage is TRBJ1-1, with D uncertain. V lost 7 bases and J 4 bases, leaving 10 bases between the germline ends. The CDR3 spans 11 residues. Germline CDR1 is SQVTM and CDR2 is ANQGSEA. The CDR3 reads CSAEGGTEAFF. DNA for the CDR3: TGCAGCGCGGAAGGCGGCACTGAAGCTTTCTTT. Based on the CDR3 plus reference TRBV29-1 and TRBJ1-1, the full variable domain is SAVISQKPSRDICQRGTSLTIQCQVDSQVTMMFWYRQQPGQSLTLIATANQGSEATYESGFVIDKFPISRPNLTFSTLTVSNMSPEDSSIYLCSAEGGTEAFFGQGTRLTVV.

The chain uses TRBV6-4 and TRBJ2-1; 13 bases align to TRBD2. The V segment lost 5 bases and the J segment 9 bases; nucleotides outside the gene matches: 7. Looked up from germline, CDR1 is MRHNA and CDR2 is SNTAGT. The CDR3 sequence is 15 residues long. CDR3 protein: CASSPGTSGMAEQFF. CDR3 coding DNA: TGTGCCAGCAGTCCCGGGACTAGCGGGATGGCTGAGCAGTTCTTC.

V is TRBV11-2 and J is TRBJ2-7; D unresolved. The CDR3 is 14 residues long. V was shortened by 5 bases and J by 0 bases, with 11 bases between the two germline ends. Germline assignment: CDR1 SGHAT and CDR2 FQNNGV. DNA of the CDR3: TGTGCCAGCAGCGAAGACCGAAACTCCTACGAGCAGTACTTC. Translation gives CASSEDRNSYEQYF.

The V and J genes are TRBV12-5 and TRBJ2-7, with 7 bases that match TRBD1. The V segment lost 4 bases and the J segment 2 bases; nucleotides outside the gene matches: 8. The CDR3 is made up of 15 amino acids. CDR1 is LGHNT and CDR2 is FRNRAP in the germline V gene. The DNA of the CDR3 is TGTGCTAGTGGTTCCCCCACAGGGGACCCCTACGAGCAGTACTTC. It codes for CASGSPTGDPYEQYF.

This chain joins TRBV7-8 and TRBJ2-2, with D hard to call. The germline V gene encodes CDR1 SGHVS and CDR2 FQNEAQ. CDR3 length: 14 residues. Trimming pared 5 bases from V and 4 bases from J, leaving 11 bases between. This chain's CDR3 is CASSPLARTGELFF. CDR3 coding DNA: TGTGCCAGCAGCCCCCTCGCGCGCACCGGGGAGCTGTTTTTT.

This clone was counted once. This chain links TRBV27 with TRBJ2-7; D unresolved. Germline V gives CDR1 MNHEY, CDR2 SMNVEV (reference sequence). V lost 2 bases, J lost 3 bases, and 11 bases lay in between. This CDR3 spans 14 amino acids. The CDR3 sequence is CASSLKPNRYEQYF. In nucleotides, the CDR3 is TGTGCCAGCAGTTTAAAACCGAACCGCTACGAGCAGTACTTC.

CDR3 sequence (DNA): TGCAGCGTCGCCTCTAGCATCAGCTCCTACGAGCAGTACTTC. It codes for CSVASSISSYEQYF. The V and J genes are TRBV29-1 and TRBJ2-7; weak D call: TRBD2 (5 bases). Trimming took off 6 bases at V and 0 bases at J, with 15 bases between the two ends. Germline V lookup: CDR1 SQVTM, CDR2 ANQGSEA. The CDR3 sequence is 14 residues long.

This rearrangement joins TRBV30 to TRBJ2-5; either TRBD1 or TRBD2 may fit D (5 bases each). CDR1 and CDR2 (germline): GTSNPN, SVGIG (reference sequence). Deletions cut 4 bases from V and 2 bases from J, with 20 bases between. The CDR3 loop spans 16 amino acids. The CDR3 loop is CAWKPRTGTVQETQYF. The CDR3 nucleotides read TGTGCCTGGAAACCTCGGACGGGGACCGTACAAGAGACCCAGTACTTC.

A note on this clone: Other DNA variants within this sample encode the same CDR3. The chain couples TRBV28 to TRBJ2-7; D is ambiguous. Deletions cut 2 bases from V and 0 bases from J, with 5 bases between. This CDR3 contains 13 residues. Germline V CDR1 and CDR2: MDHEN, SYDVKM. This CDR3 is CASSLGGSYEQYF. The CDR3 bases are TGTGCCAGCAGTTTAGGCGGCTCCTACGAGCAGTACTTC. Looking up the rest from reference TRBV28 and TRBJ2-7 gives the full variable domain: DVKVTQSSRYLVKRTGEKVFLECVQDMDHENMFWYRQDPGLGLRLIYFSYDVKMKEKGDIPEGYSVSREKKERFSLILESASTNQTSMYLCASSLGGSYEQYFGPGTRLTVT.